This TCR beta chain was found in a study of shared clonotypes between healthy human individuals. Study-wide results and limits: Tissue TCR repertoires likely differ from these blood-only repertoires. The small donor group covered limited genetic and exposure diversity.

Trimming took off 3 bases at V and 1 base at J, with 9 bases between the two ends. The length of the CDR3 is 14 residues. Germline V gene lookup returns CDR1 MRHNA and CDR2 SNTAGT. Repertoires were generated with immunoSEQ multiplex PCR, while TCRdb's copy carries only in-frame clones and drops some. Among 980,000 or so clones listed, more than 75% were seen once. As concerns this clone: No antigen is known for it.

The sample consisted of memory CD4+ T cells sorted from blood. Subset here: CD45RA-negative fraction. The sequence derives from a man aged 18-30 years in good health. The rearrangement uses TRBV6-4 and TRBJ1-2; D not certain. The CDR3 spells CASSEGYSNYGYTF. CDR3 bases: TGTGCCAGCAGTGAAGGGTACAGTAACTATGGCTACACCTTC.